The 8 T cell receptor beta chains presented below share a single source sample, sequenced in a study of shared clonotypes between healthy human individuals (dated by TCRdb to 2020 to 2021). CD8 naive samples consisted of CD45RO-negative cells that were positively selected for CCR7, yielding a CD45RA+CCR7+ population without TemRA cells. Library method: the immunoSEQ multiplex PCR assay. Imported from immuneACCESS, the table was reduced by TCRdb to in-frame sequences with V and J called. These copies leave out some clones; in studies compared against another copy, an unresolved V gene accounts for under half, and the cause of the remainder is not known. Across this sample there are more than 600,000 clones, with 92% seen only once. Approximately 22% of the sample goes to the ten largest clones. Sequencing input: naive CD8+ T cells sorted from blood. This specimen's cell subset or site label, interpreted: CD45RA+CCR7+. Source of these receptors: a man aged 25 to 45 in good health.

This chain connects TRBV27 to TRBJ2-7, with D perhaps TRBD2 (6 bases). CDR3 length: 14 amino acids. Germline V lookup: CDR1 MNHEY, CDR2 SMNVEV (reference sequence). V was trimmed by 2 bases and J by 5 bases, leaving 13 bases between them. The CDR3 loop is CASSLGGIIHEQYF. CDR3 DNA sequence: TGTGCCAGCAGTTTAGGGGGGATTATTCACGAGCAGTACTTC.

The genes are TRBV5-5 and TRBJ2-7; D not resolved. The CDR3 is made up of 13 amino acids. Germline V gene data show CDR1 as SGHKS and CDR2 as YYEKEE (reference sequence). Trimming left V 0 bases short and J 3 bases short, with 7 bases between. The CDR3 bases are TGTGCCAGCAGCTTGGCAGAGTTCTACGAGCAGTACTTC. Its translation is CASSLAEFYEQYF.

In nucleotides, the CDR3 is TGTGCCAGCAGCTTCTATCGGACAGGGAGAATTAGTGGCGAAAAACTGTTTTTT. Translation gives CASSFYRTGRISGEKLFF. The chain couples TRBV7-2 to TRBJ1-4; TRBD1 agrees at 8 bases. V was pared by 3 bases and J by 8 bases, with 17 bases of the junction left unmatched. The CDR3 loop spans 18 amino acids. The germline V gene has CDR1 SGHTA and CDR2 FQGNSA. Filled out from reference TRBV7-2 and TRBJ1-4, the complete variable domain reads GAGVSQSPSNKVTEKGKDVELRCDPISGHTALYWYRQSLGQGLEFLIYFQGNSAPDKSGLPSDRFSAERTGGSVSTLTIQRTQQEDSAVYLCASSFYRTGRISGEKLFFGSGTQLSVL.

The chain carries TRBV6-5 and TRBJ2-1; 7 positions match TRBD1. Germline CDR1 reads MNHEY; CDR2 reads SVGAGI. The CDR3 runs to 15 residues. The trim removed 6 bases at V and 5 bases at J, leaving 10 bases unmatched. The CDR3 DNA is TGTGCCAGCAGCCAGTACTCGGGACAGAACAATGAGCAGTTCTTC. Translation: CASSQYSGQNNEQFF.

The chain links TRBV4-1 to TRBJ1-4; 8 bases are a match to TRBD1. Germline CDR1 MGHRA, CDR2 YSYEKL. The CDR3 is 14 amino acids. V dropped 4 bases and J dropped 8; count of bases not matched to a gene: 6. CDR3 sequence reads: CASSPTGVWEKLFF. The CDR3 DNA sequence: TGCGCCAGCAGCCCGACAGGGGTGTGGGAAAAACTGTTTTTT.

The chain uses TRBV13 and TRBJ2-1, with TRBD2 matching 11 bases. Germline V gives CDR1 PRHDT, CDR2 FYEKMQ (reference sequence). CDR3 length: 16 residues. V lost 1 base and J lost 5; bases outside the gene matches: 4. The CDR3 loop reads CASSLVGLADHNEQFF. In DNA form, the CDR3 reads TGTGCCAGCAGCTTAGTGGGACTAGCGGATCACAATGAGCAGTTCTTC.

V is TRBV27 and J is TRBJ2-7, with 7 positions matching TRBD1. The length of the CDR3 is 14 residues. V lost 5 bases, J lost 1 base, and 5 bases stayed unmatched. Germline V gene sequence: CDR1 MNHEY, CDR2 SMNVEV (reference sequence). Here the CDR3 DNA reads TGTGCCAGCAGTCAATGGGACAGATCCTACGAGCAGTACTTC. Protein: CASSQWDRSYEQYF.

The V gene is TRBV7-9, the J gene TRBJ1-1; no definite D call. CDR3 length: 11 amino acids. The V and J ends lost 5 bases and 8 bases respectively, with 9 bases between them. CDR1 and CDR2 (germline): SEHNR, FQNEAQ (reference sequence). This CDR3 reads CASSLNPEAFF. CDR3 nucleotides: TGTGCCAGCAGCCTTAACCCCGAAGCTTTCTTT.